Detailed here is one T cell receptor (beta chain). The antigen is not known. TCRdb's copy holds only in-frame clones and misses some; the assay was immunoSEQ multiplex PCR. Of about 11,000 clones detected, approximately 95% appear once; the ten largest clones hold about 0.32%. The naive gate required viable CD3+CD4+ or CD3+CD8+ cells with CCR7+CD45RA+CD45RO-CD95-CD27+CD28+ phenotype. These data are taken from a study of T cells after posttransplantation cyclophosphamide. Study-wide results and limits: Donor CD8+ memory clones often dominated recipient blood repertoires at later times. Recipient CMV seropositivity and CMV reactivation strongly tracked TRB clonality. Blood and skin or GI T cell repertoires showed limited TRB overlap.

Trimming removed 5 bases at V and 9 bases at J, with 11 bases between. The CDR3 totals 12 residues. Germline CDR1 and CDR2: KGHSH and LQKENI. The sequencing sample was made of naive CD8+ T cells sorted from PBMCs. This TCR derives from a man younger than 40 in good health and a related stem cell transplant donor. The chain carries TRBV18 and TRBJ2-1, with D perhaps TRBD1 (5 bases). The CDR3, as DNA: TGTGCCAGCTCATCAGGGCGAGGTGAGCAGTTCTTC. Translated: CASSSGRGEQFF.